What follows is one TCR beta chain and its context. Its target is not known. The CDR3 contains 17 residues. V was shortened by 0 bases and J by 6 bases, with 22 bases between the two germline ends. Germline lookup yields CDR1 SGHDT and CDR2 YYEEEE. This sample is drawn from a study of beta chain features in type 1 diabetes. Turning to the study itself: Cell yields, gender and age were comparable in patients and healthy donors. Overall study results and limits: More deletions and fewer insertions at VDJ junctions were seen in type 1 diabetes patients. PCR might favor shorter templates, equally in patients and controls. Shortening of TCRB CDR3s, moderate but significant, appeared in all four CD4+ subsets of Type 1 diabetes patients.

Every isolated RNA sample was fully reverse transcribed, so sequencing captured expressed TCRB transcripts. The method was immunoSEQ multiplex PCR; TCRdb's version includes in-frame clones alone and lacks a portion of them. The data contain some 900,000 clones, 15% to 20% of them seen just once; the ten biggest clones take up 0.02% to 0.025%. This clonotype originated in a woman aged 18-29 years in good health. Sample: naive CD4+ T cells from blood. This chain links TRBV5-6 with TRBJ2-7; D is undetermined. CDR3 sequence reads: CASSLDRGPVVGAEQYF. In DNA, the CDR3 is TGTGCCAGCAGCTTGGATCGTGGCCCAGTGGTAGGCGCCGAGCAGTACTTC.